What follows describes a single T cell receptor (beta chain). The data stem from a study of CD8 T cells in Susac syndrome. Random-hexamer reverse transcription was applied to about 0.45 to 1 ug RNA. An immunoSEQ multiplex PCR generated amplified TCR beta CDR3 products spanning 54 Vbeta and 13 Jbeta. TCRdb recomputed calls from the immunoSEQ multiplex PCR reads with MiXCR, one row per CDR3 protein. Altogether 40,000 to 55,000 distinct CDR3 sequences are present, 80% to 95% being singletons, with the ten largest covering 0.4% to 0.5%. V dropped 5 bases and J dropped 4; count of bases not matched to a gene: 8. CDR1 and CDR2 from the germline V gene are LGHNT and FRNRAP. The length of the CDR3 is 15 residues.

The TCR sequence derives from a human donor in good health. The J gene is TRBJ2-1, the V gene TRBV12-5; TRBD1 matches 7 bases. The sample was CD8+ T cells from PBMCs. In DNA, the CDR3 is TGTGCTAGTGGTACCCGACAGGGATTGTACAATGAGCAGTTCTTC. It codes for CASGTRQGLYNEQFF.